These T cell receptor beta chains were read from a single sample in a study of cytomegalovirus exposure and HLA in healthy donors. Method: immunoSEQ multiplex PCR; TCRdb's copy keeps in-frame clones and lacks some. There are a few hundred thousand clones in the sample; 80% to 95% occur only once, and roughly 1% lies in the top ten. The sequenced sample consisted of PBMCs. The receptors here all came from a woman aged 18-30 years in good health and CMV-seronegative. Both conserved end residues are part of each CDR3. The order of the fields is J gene, V gene, clone size, D gene, CDR3 protein, CDR3 DNA. The D gene is left open where the match is weak. Expanded clones are given a class, and other clones once, few, many or no size at all.

J gene: TRBJ2-1
V gene: TRBV7-8
clone size: .
D gene: TRBD2
CDR3 protein: CASSLAVRLAGGNEQFF
CDR3 DNA: TGTGCCAGCAGCTTAGCCGTTCGACTAGCGGGAGGAAATGAGCAGTTCTTC

J gene: TRBJ1-1
V gene: TRBV15
clone size: .
D gene: .
CDR3 protein: CATSRGGGTEAFF
CDR3 DNA: TGTGCCACCAGCAGAGGGGGGGGCACTGAAGCTTTCTTT

J gene: TRBJ1-6
V gene: TRBV7-2
clone size: .
D gene: .
CDR3 protein: CASSLRGYDNSPLHF
CDR3 DNA: TGTGCCAGCAGCTTAAGGGGCTACGATAATTCACCCCTCCACTTT

J gene: TRBJ1-3
V gene: TRBV30
clone size: .
D gene: TRBD1
CDR3 protein: CAWSPPGQGIISGNTIYF
CDR3 DNA: TGTGCCTGGAGCCCACCGGGACAGGGGATCATCTCTGGAAACACCATATATTTT

J gene: TRBJ1-1
V gene: TRBV7-6
clone size: .
D gene: .
CDR3 protein: CASSSPTPAEAFF
CDR3 DNA: TGTGCCAGCAGCTCCCCCACCCCGGCTGAAGCTTTCTTT

J gene: TRBJ2-1
V gene: TRBV2
clone size: .
D gene: TRBD1
CDR3 protein: CASEPRDRGYNEQFF
CDR3 DNA: TGTGCCAGCGAGCCCCGGGACAGGGGCTACAATGAGCAGTTCTTC

J gene: TRBJ2-3
V gene: TRBV6-6
clone size: .
D gene: .
CDR3 protein: CASSYGGIHTDTQYF
CDR3 DNA: TGTGCCAGCAGCTACGGAGGAATACACACAGATACGCAGTATTTT

J gene: TRBJ2-7
V gene: TRBV7-9
clone size: .
D gene: TRBD1
CDR3 protein: CASSLTGEQTEQYF
CDR3 DNA: TGTGCCAGCAGCTTAACAGGGGAACAAACCGAGCAGTACTTC

J gene: TRBJ1-1
V gene: TRBV30
clone size: .
D gene: .
CDR3 protein: CAWSGGVADFPEAFF
CDR3 DNA: TGTGCCTGGAGTGGCGGGGTAGCAGATTTCCCTGAAGCTTTCTTT

J gene: TRBJ1-1
V gene: TRBV9
clone size: .
D gene: .
CDR3 protein: CASSPHRVGTEAFF
CDR3 DNA: TGTGCCAGCAGCCCCCACAGGGTAGGGACTGAAGCTTTCTTT

J gene: TRBJ2-1
V gene: TRBV28
clone size: .
D gene: TRBD1
CDR3 protein: CASTPTGLDEQFF
CDR3 DNA: TGTGCCAGCACCCCGACAGGGCTCGATGAGCAGTTCTTC

J gene: TRBJ2-7
V gene: TRBV27
clone size: .
D gene: TRBD1
CDR3 protein: CASRPSGTVYEQYF
CDR3 DNA: TGTGCCAGCAGACCCTCCGGGACAGTCTACGAGCAGTACTTC

J gene: TRBJ1-1
V gene: TRBV7-9
clone size: .
D gene: .
CDR3 protein: CASSRTEGAFF
CDR3 DNA: TGTGCCAGCAGCCGGACAGAAGGGGCTTTCTTT

J gene: TRBJ1-1
V gene: TRBV30
clone size: once
D gene: .
CDR3 protein: CAGRGLHTEAFF
CDR3 DNA: TGTGCCGGACGCGGGCTTCACACTGAAGCTTTCTTT

J gene: TRBJ1-3
V gene: TRBV30
clone size: .
D gene: .
CDR3 protein: CAWGQIKGNTIYF
CDR3 DNA: TGTGCCTGGGGACAGATTAAAGGAAACACCATATATTTT

J gene: TRBJ1-1
V gene: TRBV7-3
clone size: .
D gene: TRBD1
CDR3 protein: CASSYRGDTEAFF
CDR3 DNA: TGTGCCAGCAGCTACAGGGGGGACACTGAAGCTTTCTTT

J gene: TRBJ2-1
V gene: TRBV9
clone size: .
D gene: .
CDR3 protein: CASSAYTLNEQFF
CDR3 DNA: TGTGCCAGCAGCGCTTATACACTAAATGAGCAGTTCTTC

J gene: TRBJ1-4
V gene: TRBV30
clone size: .
D gene: .
CDR3 protein: CAWKGNNEKLFF
CDR3 DNA: TGTGCCTGGAAGGGGAATAATGAAAAACTGTTTTTT

J gene: TRBJ1-1
V gene: TRBV19
clone size: .
D gene: .
CDR3 protein: CASSIGTEAFF
CDR3 DNA: TGTGCCAGTAGTATCGGGACAGAAGCTTTCTTT

J gene: TRBJ2-1
V gene: TRBV18
clone size: .
D gene: .
CDR3 protein: CASSPIPSDSNEQFF
CDR3 DNA: TGTGCCAGCTCACCAATCCCTAGCGACAGCAATGAGCAGTTCTTC

J gene: TRBJ2-1
V gene: TRBV5-4
clone size: .
D gene: TRBD2
CDR3 protein: CASSFYGRVADEQFF
CDR3 DNA: TGTGCCAGCAGCTTTTACGGGAGGGTGGCCGATGAGCAGTTCTTC

J gene: TRBJ1-6
V gene: TRBV6-6
clone size: .
D gene: .
CDR3 protein: CASSYRQTRNSPLHF
CDR3 DNA: TGTGCCAGCAGTTACCGTCAAACGAGAAATTCACCCCTCCACTTT

J gene: TRBJ1-5
V gene: TRBV7-9
clone size: .
D gene: .
CDR3 protein: CASSLVGAANQPQHF
CDR3 DNA: TGTGCCAGCAGCTTAGTAGGGGCAGCTAATCAGCCCCAGCATTTT

J gene: TRBJ2-3
V gene: TRBV10-3
clone size: once
D gene: .
CDR3 protein: CASLSPSASTDTQYF
CDR3 DNA: TGTGCCAGCCTGTCCCCTAGCGCCAGCACAGATACGCAGTATTTT

J gene: TRBJ2-7
V gene: TRBV28
clone size: .
D gene: .
CDR3 protein: CASSVLLHYEQYF
CDR3 DNA: TGTGCCAGCTCGGTTCTCCTTCATTACGAGCAGTACTTC

J gene: TRBJ2-1
V gene: TRBV29-1
clone size: .
D gene: .
CDR3 protein: CSVPPLTGEDNEQFF
CDR3 DNA: TGCAGCGTGCCCCCCCTGACGGGAGAGGACAATGAGCAGTTCTTC

J gene: TRBJ2-5
V gene: TRBV30
clone size: .
D gene: TRBD1
CDR3 protein: CAWSLGQGETQYF
CDR3 DNA: TGTGCCTGGAGCCTAGGACAGGGGGAGACCCAGTACTTC

J gene: TRBJ2-4
V gene: TRBV6-5
clone size: .
D gene: TRBD1
CDR3 protein: CASTWELGGNIQYF
CDR3 DNA: TGTGCCAGCACCTGGGAACTAGGGGGCAACATTCAGTACTTC

J gene: TRBJ2-3
V gene: TRBV2
clone size: .
D gene: TRBD1
CDR3 protein: CASSFNRGKTDTQYF
CDR3 DNA: TGTGCCAGCAGTTTTAACAGGGGTAAGACAGATACGCAGTATTTT

J gene: TRBJ2-1
V gene: TRBV7-3
clone size: .
D gene: .
CDR3 protein: CASSATGVDNNEQFF
CDR3 DNA: TGTGCCAGCAGCGCCACGGGAGTAGATAACAATGAGCAGTTCTTC

J gene: TRBJ1-4
V gene: TRBV5-1
clone size: .
D gene: .
CDR3 protein: CASSLQGEANEKLFF
CDR3 DNA: TGCGCCAGCAGCCTCCAAGGGGAGGCCAATGAAAAACTGTTTTTT

J gene: TRBJ1-1
V gene: TRBV11-2
clone size: .
D gene: .
CDR3 protein: CASSSTGTGTEAFF
CDR3 DNA: TGTGCCAGCAGCTCTACAGGGACGGGCACTGAAGCTTTCTTT

J gene: TRBJ2-2
V gene: TRBV7-3
clone size: .
D gene: TRBD2
CDR3 protein: CASSLLSGRGHTGELFF
CDR3 DNA: TGTGCCAGCAGCTTACTTAGCGGGAGAGGTCATACCGGGGAGCTGTTTTTT

J gene: TRBJ1-3
V gene: TRBV6-6
clone size: .
D gene: .
CDR3 protein: CASSSGQLSGNTIYF
CDR3 DNA: TGTGCCAGCAGCTCCGGACAGTTATCTGGAAACACCATATATTTT

J gene: TRBJ1-5
V gene: TRBV30
clone size: .
D gene: .
CDR3 protein: CAWTLGTYQPQHF
CDR3 DNA: TGTGCCTGGACTTTGGGGACATATCAGCCCCAGCATTTT

J gene: TRBJ2-7
V gene: TRBV4-1
clone size: .
D gene: TRBD2
CDR3 protein: CASSQLTSGSEQYF
CDR3 DNA: TGCGCCAGCAGCCAACTAACTAGCGGGAGCGAGCAGTACTTC

J gene: TRBJ1-2
V gene: TRBV6-5
clone size: .
D gene: .
CDR3 protein: CASTPRDGRTYGYTF
CDR3 DNA: TGTGCCAGCACCCCCCGGGACGGGAGAACCTATGGCTACACCTTC

J gene: TRBJ2-6
V gene: TRBV7-6
clone size: .
D gene: .
CDR3 protein: CASSTLLLSGANVLTF
CDR3 DNA: TGTGCCAGCAGCACCCTACTTCTCTCTGGGGCCAACGTCCTGACTTTC

J gene: TRBJ1-2
V gene: TRBV6-1
clone size: .
D gene: TRBD1
CDR3 protein: CASSEGTGIYGYTF
CDR3 DNA: TGTGCCAGCAGTGAAGGGACAGGCATCTATGGCTACACCTTC